Here is one T cell receptor (beta chain) with its context. The data were produced by immunoSEQ multiplex PCR, yet TCRdb's version contains in-frame clones alone and is incomplete. Altogether about 8,400 clones are present, around 77% being singletons, with the ten largest covering 5.1%. The data belong to a study of tumor-infiltrating lymphocytes in localized non-small cell lung cancer. In germline, CDR1 is SGHRS, CDR2 YFSETQ. The CDR3 runs to 14 residues. The V gene lost 0 bases and the J gene lost 7 bases, with 13 bases spanning the gap. V gene TRBV5-1 combines with J gene TRBJ2-5; D may be TRBD1 (6 bases). Sequencing was performed on lung tumor tissue. The TCR comes from a human donor with non-small cell lung cancer. CDR3 protein: CASSLDSGEGTQYF. In DNA, the CDR3 is TGCGCCAGCAGCTTGGATTCAGGGGAAGGGACCCAGTACTTC. Looking up the rest from reference TRBV5-1 and TRBJ2-5 gives the full variable domain: KAGVTQTPRYLIKTRGQQVTLSCSPISGHRSVSWYQQTPGQGLQFLFEYFSETQRNKGNFPGRFSGRQFSNSRSEMNVSTLELGDSALYLCASSLDSGEGTQYFGPGTRLLVL.